This T cell receptor (beta chain) was obtained from a study of chronic HIV infection and antiretroviral therapy. Each CDR3 protein gets one entry after TCRdb re-called the 5' RACE reads with MiXCR. The sample lists about 48,000 distinct CDR3 sequences; about 20% were seen once. CDR1 MDHEN and CDR2 SYDVKM come from the germline V gene. Trimming cost V 5 bases and J 2 bases, with 13 bases left between them. The length of the CDR3 is 15 residues. V usage is TRBV28 and J usage is TRBJ1-5; D is perhaps TRBD1 (5 bases). This sequence was found in an adult who had HIV and had not received antiretroviral therapy, or was an uninfected healthy control (not recorded which). The source material was peripheral blood. The CDR3 sequence is CASSPNGGGNQPQHF. Here the CDR3 DNA reads TGTGCCAGCAGTCCGAACGGGGGGGGCAATCAGCCCCAGCATTTT.